This T cell receptor beta chain was sequenced in a study of blood T cell repertoires in COVID-19. Study overall: T cells, B-cell-depleted T cells, or PBMCs provided the cDNA or gDNA that served as material.

Assay used: immunoSEQ multiplex PCR; TCRdb lists only in-frame clones, some missing. The repertoire has about 26,000 clones, 90% of them found once; the top ten carry approximately 10%. The V gene's germline CDR1 is LNHDA and CDR2 SQIVND (reference sequence). The CDR3 totals 17 residues. J was trimmed by 6 bases and V by 4 bases; bases with no gene match: 11. Sequenced sample: peripheral blood. The sequence came from a man in his sixties or seventies with acute or convalescent COVID-19. The rearrangement links TRBV19 to TRBJ2-1, with 11 positions matching TRBD2. The chain's CDR3 is CASSTHPTSGKINEQFF. The CDR3 nucleotides read TGTGCCAGTAGTACCCACCCGACTAGCGGGAAAATCAATGAGCAGTTCTTC. Full variable domain (missing parts from reference TRBV19 and TRBJ2-1): DGGITQSPKYLFRKEGQNVTLSCEQNLNHDAMYWYRQDPGQGLRLIYYSQIVNDFQKGDIAEGYSVSREKKESFPLTVTSAQKNPTAFYLCASSTHPTSGKINEQFFGPGTRLTVL.